What follows describes a single T cell receptor beta chain. The CDR3 has 20 amino acids. The ends were cut back, 4 bases at V and 6 bases at J, with 31 bases in the middle. In germline, CDR1 is SGHDN, CDR2 FVKESK. TCRdb used MiXCR to reprocess the PCR reads, holding one entry per CDR3 protein. The sample consists of 60,000 to 70,000 distinct CDR3 sequences, approximately 18% of them appearing once. This sample is part of a study of molecular identifiers for immune sequencing clone quantification. The V call is TRBV14, the J call TRBJ2-1, with D perhaps matching TRBD2 (5 bases). Sequenced material: naive CD8+ T cells from blood, with Jurkat cell RNA spiked in. Subset indicated: FACS-sorted CD8+CD4-CCR7+CD45RA+ naive T cells. This clonotype was obtained from a human donor in good health. Some libraries in this study had Jurkat cell RNA spiked in. This CDR3 is CASSPLNAAGKGIAINEQFF. Here the CDR3 DNA reads TGTGCCAGCAGCCCCCTTAACGCAGCCGGCAAAGGGATAGCGATCAATGAGCAGTTCTTC. Supplemented by reference TRBV14 and TRBJ2-1, the full variable domain reads EAGVTQFPSHSVIEKGQTVTLRCDPISGHDNLYWYRRVMGKEIKFLLHFVKESKQDESGMPNNRFLAERTGGTYSTLKVQPAELEDSGVYFCASSPLNAAGKGIAINEQFFGPGTRLTVL.